This T cell receptor (beta chain) was captured in a study of beta chain features in type 1 diabetes. Whole-study results and caveats: Small HLA sub-analyses could not settle whether HLA shapes TCRB rearrangement. Patients with type 1 diabetes showed fewer VDJ junction insertions and more deletions.

The entirety of the isolated RNA underwent reverse transcription, so expressed TCRB transcripts were sequenced. Measured with immunoSEQ multiplex PCR; TCRdb has only the in-frame clones, and not every one. Among hundreds of thousands of clones, roughly 10% were seen once, and the ten largest hold about 0.042%. Trimming removed 3 bases from V and 2 bases from J, with 9 bases in between. Per the germline V gene, CDR1 is SGDLS and CDR2 is YYNGEE. This CDR3 has 14 residues. Worth noting for this clone: The antigen is undetermined.

The source material was naive CD4+ T cells from blood. The sequence was collected from a woman under 30 in good health. The genes are TRBV9 and TRBJ1-5; D remains unclear. The CDR3 nucleotides are TGTGCCAGCAGCGCGGATTCGGGCAATCAGCCCCAGCATTTT. Translation: CASSADSGNQPQHF.